The T cell receptor beta chain described here comes from a study of identical twins. Each CDR3 protein is one row after TCRdb ran MiXCR on the 5' RACE reads. The sample contains about 470,000 distinct CDR3 sequences, 20% to 25% of which appear only once. This clonotype was seen a few times. Separately, the same data were catalogued under a study of T cells expressing NK-cell markers. Per that study: According to the study, TCR beta repertoires originated from sorted CD3+CD56+NKG2C+, CD3+CD56+NKG2C- and CD3+CD56-NKG2C+ T cells.

This clonotype was obtained from a woman under 30 in good health. The sequenced sample consisted of CD4+ T cells sorted from blood.

Here the CDR3 reads CASSQGVDRANYGYTF. The CDR3 DNA follows: TGTGCCAGCAGCCAAGGGGTGGACAGGGCAAACTATGGCTACACCTTC. The gene calls are TRBV3-1 and TRBJ1-2, with 8 nucleotides matching TRBD1. The germline V gene encodes CDR1 LGHDT and CDR2 YNNKEL (reference sequence). J gave up 2 bases and V 1 base, and 6 bases lay outside the gene matches. This CDR3 is 16 amino acids long.